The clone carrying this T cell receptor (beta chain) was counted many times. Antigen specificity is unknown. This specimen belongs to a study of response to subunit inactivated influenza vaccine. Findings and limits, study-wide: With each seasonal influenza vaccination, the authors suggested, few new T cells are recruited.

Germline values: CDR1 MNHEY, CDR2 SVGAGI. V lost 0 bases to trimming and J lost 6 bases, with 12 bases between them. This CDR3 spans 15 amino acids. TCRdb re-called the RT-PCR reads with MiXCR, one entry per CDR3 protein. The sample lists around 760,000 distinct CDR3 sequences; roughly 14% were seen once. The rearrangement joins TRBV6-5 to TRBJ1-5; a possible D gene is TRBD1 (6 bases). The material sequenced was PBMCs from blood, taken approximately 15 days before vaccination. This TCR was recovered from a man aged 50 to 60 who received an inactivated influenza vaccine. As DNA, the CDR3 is TGTGCCAGCAGTTACTCAGGGGGATTACTTCAGCCCCAGCATTTT. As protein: CASSYSGGLLQPQHF.